This entry concerns a single T cell receptor beta chain. With 1 base removed from V and 2 bases from J, the gap between germline ends came to 7 bases. Germline V lookup: CDR1 SGHVS, CDR2 FQNEAQ. This CDR3 has 14 amino acids. The data derive from a study of blood T cell repertoires in COVID-19. Recovery among Cohort 3 donors was established by two negative PCRs, clearance, or symptom resolution. Using immunoSEQ multiplex PCR, the repertoire was profiled, and TCRdb retains in-frame clones only, with some absent. In the table there are a few hundred thousand clones, 75% to 90% of which are singletons. The sample consisted of PBMCs or T cells enriched from blood (not recorded which). The chain has TRBV7-8 and TRBJ2-3; D is uncertain. The origin of this receptor is a woman aged 55 to 70 who had recovered from COVID-19. CDR3 sequence: CASSLGPDTDTQYF. CDR3 DNA sequence: TGTGCCAGCAGCTTAGGGCCCGACACAGATACGCAGTATTTT.